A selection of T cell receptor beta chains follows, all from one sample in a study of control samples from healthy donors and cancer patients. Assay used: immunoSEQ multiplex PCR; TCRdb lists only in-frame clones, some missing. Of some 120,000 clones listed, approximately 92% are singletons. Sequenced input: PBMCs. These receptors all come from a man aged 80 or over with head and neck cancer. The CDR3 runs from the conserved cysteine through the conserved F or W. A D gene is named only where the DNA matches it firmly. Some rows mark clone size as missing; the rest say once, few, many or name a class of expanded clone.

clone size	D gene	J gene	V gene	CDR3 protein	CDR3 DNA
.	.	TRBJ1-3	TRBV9	CASSVFNGGTGNTIYF	TGTGCCAGCAGCGTGTTCAACGGGGGGACTGGAAACACCATATATTTT
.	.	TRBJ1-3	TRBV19	CAASRLSGNTIYF	TGTGCCGCTAGTAGGCTCTCTGGAAACACCATATATTTT
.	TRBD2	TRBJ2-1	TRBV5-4	CASSLGLEYNEQFF	TGTGCCAGCAGCTTAGGACTAGAATACAATGAGCAGTTCTTC
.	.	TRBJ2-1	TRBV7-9	CASSLVGYLNEQFF	TGTGCCAGCAGCTTAGTTGGGTACCTCAATGAGCAGTTCTTC
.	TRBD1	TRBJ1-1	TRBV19	CATNPRTGNTEAFF	TGTGCCACTAACCCCCGGACAGGGAACACTGAAGCTTTCTTT
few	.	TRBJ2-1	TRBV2	CATLEGGNEQFF	TGTGCCACCCTGGAAGGGGGCAATGAGCAGTTCTTC
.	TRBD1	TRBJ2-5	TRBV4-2	CASSQDVVNRDREETQYF	TGTGCCAGCAGCCAAGATGTGGTGAATAGAGACAGGGAGGAGACCCAGTACTTC
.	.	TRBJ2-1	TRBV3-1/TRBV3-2	CASSPTSGRGDEQFF	TGTGCCAGCAGCCCCACGTCGGGCAGAGGAGATGAGCAGTTCTTC
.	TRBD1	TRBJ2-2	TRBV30	CALKDRAGGELFF	TGTGCCCTAAAGGACAGGGCGGGCGGGGAGCTGTTTTTT
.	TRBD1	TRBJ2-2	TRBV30	CAWRGQGIGELFF	TGTGCCTGGAGAGGACAGGGGATCGGGGAGCTGTTTTTT
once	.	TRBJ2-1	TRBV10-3	CAISESMGGFGNEQFF	TGTGCCATCAGTGAGTCGATGGGCGGGTTTGGCAATGAGCAGTTCTTC
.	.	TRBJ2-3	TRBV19	CASSIAAGPPDTQYF	TGTGCCAGTAGTATAGCGGCGGGACCCCCAGATACGCAGTATTTT
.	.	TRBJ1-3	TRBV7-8	CASSPLNPNSGNTIYF	TGTGCCAGCAGCCCCCTGAATCCCAACTCTGGAAACACCATATATTTT
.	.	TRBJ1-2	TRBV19	CASRLPGTATGYTF	TGTGCCAGTAGACTCCCCGGGACTGCGACTGGCTACACCTTC
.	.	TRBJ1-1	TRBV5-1	CASSLTAHTEAFF	TGCGCCAGCAGCCTAACTGCGCACACTGAAGCTTTCTTT
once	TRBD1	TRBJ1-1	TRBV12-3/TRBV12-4	CASSPDRVAEAFF	TGTGCCAGCAGCCCCGACAGGGTAGCTGAAGCTTTCTTT
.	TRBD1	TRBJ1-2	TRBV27	CASSTRQGPAYGYTF	TGTGCCAGCAGTACCAGACAGGGCCCGGCCTATGGCTACACCTTC
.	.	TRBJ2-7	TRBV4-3	CASSQEPWSSYEQYF	TGCGCCAGCAGCCAAGAGCCTTGGAGCTCCTACGAGCAGTACTTC
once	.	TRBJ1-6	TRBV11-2	CASSYPRGIDNSPLHF	TGTGCCAGCAGCTACCCCCGGGGGATTGATAATTCACCCCTCCACTTT
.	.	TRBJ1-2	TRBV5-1	CASSLEDGYGYTF	TGCGCCAGCAGCTTGGAGGACGGTTATGGCTACACCTTC
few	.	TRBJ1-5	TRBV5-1	CASSLGPDSNQPQHF	TGCGCCAGCAGCTTGGGCCCAGATAGCAATCAGCCCCAGCATTTT
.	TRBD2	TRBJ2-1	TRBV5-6	CASSLGTSGNEQFF	TGTGCCAGCAGCTTAGGGACTAGCGGGAATGAGCAGTTCTTC
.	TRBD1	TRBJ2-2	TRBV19	CASINAGGAGELFF	TGTGCCAGTATCAATGCAGGGGGAGCCGGGGAGCTGTTTTTT
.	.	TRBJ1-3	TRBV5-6	CASSTGLQGTGNTIYF	TGTGCCAGCAGCACAGGCCTACAGGGTACTGGAAACACCATATATTTT
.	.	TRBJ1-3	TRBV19	CASSPGGDTIYF	TGTGCCAGTAGCCCCGGTGGAGACACCATATATTTT
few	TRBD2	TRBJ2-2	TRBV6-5	CASWASGSRELFF	TGTGCCAGCTGGGCTAGCGGGAGCCGGGAGCTGTTTTTT
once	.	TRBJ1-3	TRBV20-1	CSAPAGNTIYF	TGCAGTGCTCCAGCTGGAAACACCATATATTTT
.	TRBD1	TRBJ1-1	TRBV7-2	CASSSSTGLGTEAFF	TGTGCCAGCAGCTCGTCGACAGGGCTGGGCACTGAAGCTTTCTTT
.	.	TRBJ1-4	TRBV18	CASSLKDGNEKLFF	TGTGCCAGCTCACTTAAGGACGGAAATGAAAAACTGTTTTTT
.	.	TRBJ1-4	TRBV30	CAWSVRFLGEKLFF	TGTGCCTGGAGTGTTAGGTTCCTTGGGGAAAAACTGTTTTTT
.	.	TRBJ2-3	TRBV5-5	CASSGRIGHTQYF	TGTGCCAGCAGCGGTAGAATCGGACATACGCAGTATTTT
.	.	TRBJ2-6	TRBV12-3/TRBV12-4	CASRMAGANVLTF	TGTGCCAGCAGGATGGCTGGGGCCAACGTCCTGACTTTC
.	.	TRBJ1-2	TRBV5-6	CASILWGGYGYTF	TGTGCCAGCATCTTGTGGGGGGGCTATGGCTACACCTTC
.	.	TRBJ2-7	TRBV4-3	CASSQDLGVNEQYF	TGCGCCAGCAGCCAAGATTTAGGGGTTAACGAGCAGTACTTC
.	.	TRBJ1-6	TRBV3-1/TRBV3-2	CASSQANGNNSPLHF	TGTGCCAGCAGCCAAGCTAACGGAAATAATTCACCCCTCCACTTT
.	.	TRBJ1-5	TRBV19	CASSSFRNSNQPQHF	TGTGCCAGTAGTTCCTTTAGGAATAGCAATCAGCCCCAGCATTTT
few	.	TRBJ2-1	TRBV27	CATSTPNFSEQFF	TGTGCCACGTCTACACCAAACTTCAGTGAGCAGTTCTTC
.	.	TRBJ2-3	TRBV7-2	CASSFDGASTDTQYF	TGTGCCAGCAGCTTTGACGGGGCTAGCACAGATACGCAGTATTTT
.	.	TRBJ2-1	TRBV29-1	CSVERDYNEQFF	TGCAGCGTTGAGCGGGACTACAATGAGCAGTTCTTC
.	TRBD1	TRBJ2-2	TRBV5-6	CASSYTGGGTGELFF	TGTGCCAGCAGCTACACAGGGGGCGGAACCGGGGAGCTGTTTTTT
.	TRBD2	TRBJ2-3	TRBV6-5	CASTGGNTQYF	TGTGCCAGCACGGGAGGAAATACGCAGTATTTT
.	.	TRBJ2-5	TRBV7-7	CASSLVPALQETQYF	TGTGCCAGCAGCTTAGTTCCAGCCCTCCAAGAGACCCAGTACTTC
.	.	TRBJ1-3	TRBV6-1	CASSGQGTYSGNTIYF	TGTGCCAGCAGTGGTCAGGGGACGTACTCTGGAAACACCATATATTTT
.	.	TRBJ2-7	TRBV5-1	CASSLVRDVTKQYF	TGCGCCAGCAGCTTGGTCCGGGACGTTACGAAGCAGTACTTC
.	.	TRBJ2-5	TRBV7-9	CASSSGTQETQYF	TGTGCCAGCAGCTCAGGGACGCAAGAGACCCAGTACTTC
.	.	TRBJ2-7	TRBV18	CASSPMVGQLPYEQYF	TGTGCCAGCTCACCTATGGTAGGCCAGCTCCCCTACGAGCAGTACTTC
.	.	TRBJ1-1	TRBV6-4	CASRVTTGTGTEAFF	TGTGCCAGCAGAGTGACCACCGGGACGGGGACTGAAGCTTTCTTT
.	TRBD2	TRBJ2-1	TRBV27	CASSPRILATSGAEQFF	TGTGCCAGCAGTCCCAGGATCCTAGCGACTAGCGGGGCTGAGCAGTTCTTC
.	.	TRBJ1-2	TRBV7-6	CASSSGGWGARNYGYTF	TGTGCCAGCAGCTCTGGCGGATGGGGGGCGCGTAACTATGGCTACACCTTC
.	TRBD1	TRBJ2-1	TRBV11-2	CASSLQGLGGNEQFF	TGTGCCAGCAGCCTACAGGGGTTAGGGGGAAATGAGCAGTTCTTC
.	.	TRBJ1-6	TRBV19	CASSVVRENSPLHF	TGTGCCAGTAGCGTCGTTAGAGAAAATTCACCCCTCCACTTT
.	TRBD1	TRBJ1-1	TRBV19	CASSIERGQGTEAFF	TGTGCCAGTAGTATAGAGAGAGGACAGGGGACTGAAGCTTTCTTT
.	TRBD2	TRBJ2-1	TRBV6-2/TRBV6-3	CASSPSGGFAYNEQFF	TGTGCCAGCAGCCCTAGCGGGGGATTTGCCTACAATGAGCAGTTCTTC
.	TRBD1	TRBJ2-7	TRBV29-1	CSVEGDRGNVYEQYF	TGCAGCGTTGAAGGTGACAGGGGGAATGTCTACGAGCAGTACTTC
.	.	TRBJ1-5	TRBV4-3	CASSWTVNSNQPQHF	TGCGCCAGCAGTTGGACAGTAAATAGCAATCAGCCCCAGCATTTT
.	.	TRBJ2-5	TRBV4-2	CASSQDGGAETQYF	TGTGCCAGCAGCCAAGATGGCGGGGCGGAGACCCAGTACTTC
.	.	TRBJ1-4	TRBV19	CASSIAGNEKLFF	TGTGCCAGTAGTATAGCAGGAAATGAAAAACTGTTTTTT
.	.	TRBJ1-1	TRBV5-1	CASSLEGGEAFF	TGCGCCAGCAGCTTGGAAGGGGGAGAAGCTTTCTTT
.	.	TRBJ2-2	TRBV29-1	CSVGGSGDPPNTGELFF	TGCAGCGTGGGGGGTAGCGGAGACCCGCCGAACACCGGGGAGCTGTTTTTT
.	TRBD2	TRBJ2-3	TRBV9	CASSVVGTSKLDTQYF	TGTGCCAGCAGCGTGGTGGGGACTAGTAAGCTGGATACGCAGTATTTT